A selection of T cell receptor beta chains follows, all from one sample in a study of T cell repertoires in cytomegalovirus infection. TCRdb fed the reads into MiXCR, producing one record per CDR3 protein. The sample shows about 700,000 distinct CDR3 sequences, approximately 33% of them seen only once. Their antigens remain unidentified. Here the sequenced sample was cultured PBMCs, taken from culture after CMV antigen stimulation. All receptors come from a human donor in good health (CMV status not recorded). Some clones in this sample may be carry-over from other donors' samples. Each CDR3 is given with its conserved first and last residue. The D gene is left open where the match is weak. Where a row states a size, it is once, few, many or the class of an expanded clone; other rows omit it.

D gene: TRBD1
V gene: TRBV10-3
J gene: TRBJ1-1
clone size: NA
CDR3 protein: CATAQGGNTEAFF
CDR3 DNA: TGTGCCACCGCCCAGGGGGGGAACACTGAAGCTTTCTTT

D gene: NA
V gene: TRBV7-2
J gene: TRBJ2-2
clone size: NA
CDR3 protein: CASSLVGITGELFF
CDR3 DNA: TGTGCCAGCAGTTTAGTGGGGATCACCGGGGAGCTGTTTTTT

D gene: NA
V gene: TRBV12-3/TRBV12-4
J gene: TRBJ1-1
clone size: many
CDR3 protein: CASSLLANTEAFF
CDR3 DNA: TGTGCCAGCAGTTTATTGGCGAACACTGAAGCTTTCTTT

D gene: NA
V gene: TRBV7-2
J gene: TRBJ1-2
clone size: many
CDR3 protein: CASSSQTGGYTF
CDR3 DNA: TGTGCCAGCAGCTCCCAGACAGGCGGCTACACCTTC

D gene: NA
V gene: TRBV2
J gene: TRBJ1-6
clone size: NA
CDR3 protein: CASSEADTLPSSYNSPLHF
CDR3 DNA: TGTGCCAGCAGTGAAGCCGATACTCTCCCGAGCTCCTATAATTCACCCCTCCACTTT

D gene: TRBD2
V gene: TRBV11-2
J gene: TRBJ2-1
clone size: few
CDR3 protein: CASSYRGREDPLGSYNEQFF
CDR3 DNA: TGTGCCAGCAGCTACCGTGGTCGGGAGGACCCCCTCGGCTCCTACAATGAGCAGTTCTTC

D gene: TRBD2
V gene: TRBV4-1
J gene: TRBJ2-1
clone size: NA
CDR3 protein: CASSHPGLAGGLIGNEQFF
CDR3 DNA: TGCGCCAGCAGCCATCCGGGACTAGCGGGGGGATTAATTGGCAATGAGCAGTTCTTC

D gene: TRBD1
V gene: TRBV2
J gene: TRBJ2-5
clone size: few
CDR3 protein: CASSERDRAQETQYF
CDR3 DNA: TGTGCCAGCAGTGAACGGGACAGGGCCCAAGAGACCCAGTACTTC

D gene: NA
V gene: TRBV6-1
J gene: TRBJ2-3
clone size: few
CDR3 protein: CASSRGGSADTQYF
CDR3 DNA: TGTGCCAGCAGTCGCGGAGGAAGCGCAGATACGCAGTATTTT

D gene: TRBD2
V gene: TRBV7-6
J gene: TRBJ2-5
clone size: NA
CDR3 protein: CAGGRLAGGETQYF
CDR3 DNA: TGTGCCGGGGGGCGGCTAGCGGGAGGAGAGACCCAGTACTTC

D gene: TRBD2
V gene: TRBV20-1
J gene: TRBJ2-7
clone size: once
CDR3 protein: CSAGSGGYREQYF
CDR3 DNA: TGCAGTGCCGGATCGGGGGGGTATCGCGAGCAGTACTTC

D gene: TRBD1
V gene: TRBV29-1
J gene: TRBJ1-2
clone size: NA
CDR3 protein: CSAGTGGVYGYTF
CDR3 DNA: TGCAGCGCTGGGACAGGGGGCGTCTATGGCTACACCTTC

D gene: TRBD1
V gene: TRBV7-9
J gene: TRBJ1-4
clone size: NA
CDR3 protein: CASSAPGQLNEKLFF
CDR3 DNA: TGTGCCAGCAGCGCTCCGGGACAGCTTAATGAAAAACTGTTTTTT

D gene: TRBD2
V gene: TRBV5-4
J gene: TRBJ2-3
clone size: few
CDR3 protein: CASSLRAGGRVDTQYF
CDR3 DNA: TGTGCCAGCAGCCTAAGGGCGGGAGGGCGGGTGGATACGCAGTATTTT

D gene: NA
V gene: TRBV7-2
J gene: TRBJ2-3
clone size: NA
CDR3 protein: CASSLGLAKDTQYF
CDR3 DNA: TGTGCCAGCAGCTTAGGTCTAGCTAAGGATACGCAGTATTTT

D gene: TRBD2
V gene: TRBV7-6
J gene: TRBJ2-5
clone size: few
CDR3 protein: CASSPSGDRGTQYF
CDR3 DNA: TGTGCCAGCAGCCCTAGCGGGGATCGGGGCACCCAGTACTTC

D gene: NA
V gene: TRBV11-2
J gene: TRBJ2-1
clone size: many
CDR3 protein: CASSHLAGSYNEQFF
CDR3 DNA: TGTGCCAGCAGCCATCTAGCAGGCTCCTACAATGAGCAGTTCTTC

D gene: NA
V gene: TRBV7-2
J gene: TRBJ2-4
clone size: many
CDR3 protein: CASSYRGGNIQYF
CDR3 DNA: TGTGCCAGCAGTTATAGAGGTGGAAACATTCAGTACTTC

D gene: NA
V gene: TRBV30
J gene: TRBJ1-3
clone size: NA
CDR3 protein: CAWSRGRHSGNTISF
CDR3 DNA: TGTGCCTGGAGTCGTGGCAGACACTCTGGAAACACCATATCTTTT

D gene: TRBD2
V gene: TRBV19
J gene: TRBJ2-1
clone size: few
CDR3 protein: CASRTARGGPPYNEQFF
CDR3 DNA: TGTGCCAGTAGGACCGCTCGCGGGGGGCCTCCCTACAATGAGCAGTTCTTC

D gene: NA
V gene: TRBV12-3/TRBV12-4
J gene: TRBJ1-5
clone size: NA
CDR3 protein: CASSFEQPNQPQHF
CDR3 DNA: TGTGCCAGCAGTTTCGAACAACCTAATCAGCCCCAGCATTTT

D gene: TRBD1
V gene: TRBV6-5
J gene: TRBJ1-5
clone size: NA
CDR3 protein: CASSRGQGNNQPQHF
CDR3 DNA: TGTGCCAGCAGCCGAGGACAGGGAAACAATCAGCCCCAGCATTTT

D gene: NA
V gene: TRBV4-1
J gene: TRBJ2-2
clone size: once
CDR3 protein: CASSQSRGNTGELFF
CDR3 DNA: TGCGCCAGCAGCCAATCGCGGGGGAACACCGGGGAGCTGTTTTTT

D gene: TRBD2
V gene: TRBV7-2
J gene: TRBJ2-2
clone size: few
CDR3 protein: CASSLGSLSGGPGELFF
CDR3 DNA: TGTGCCAGCAGCTTAGGGTCCCTTAGCGGGGGGCCCGGGGAGCTGTTTTTT

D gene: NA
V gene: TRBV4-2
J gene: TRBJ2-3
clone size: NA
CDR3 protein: CASSRGTSWQYF
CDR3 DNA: TGTGCCAGCAGCCGGGGGACATCGTGGCAGTATTTT

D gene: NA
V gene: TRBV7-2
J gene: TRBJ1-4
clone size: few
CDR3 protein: CASSAVGGVEEKLFF
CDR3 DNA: TGTGCCAGCAGCGCAGTCGGGGGGGTCGAAGAAAAACTGTTTTTT

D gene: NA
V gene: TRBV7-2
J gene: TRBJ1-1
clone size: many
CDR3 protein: CASSLVARRNTEAFF
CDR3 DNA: TGTGCCAGCAGCTTAGTGGCCAGAAGGAACACTGAAGCTTTCTTT

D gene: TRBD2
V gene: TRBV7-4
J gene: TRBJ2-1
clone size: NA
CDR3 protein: CASSPQSSGRLGNEQFF
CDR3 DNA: TGTGCCAGCAGCCCCCAGAGTAGCGGGAGATTGGGCAATGAGCAGTTCTTC

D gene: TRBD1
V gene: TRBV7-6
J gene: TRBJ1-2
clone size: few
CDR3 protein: CASSLRGGRYGYTF
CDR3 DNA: TGTGCCAGCAGCTTAAGAGGGGGCAGATATGGCTACACCTTC

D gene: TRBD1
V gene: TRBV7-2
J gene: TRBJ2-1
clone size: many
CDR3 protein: CASSSPGQGNNEQFF
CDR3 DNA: TGTGCCAGCAGCTCTCCGGGACAGGGTAACAATGAGCAGTTCTTC

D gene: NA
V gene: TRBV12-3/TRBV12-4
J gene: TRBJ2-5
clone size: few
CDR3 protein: CASSQRTIQETQYF
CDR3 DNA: TGTGCCAGCAGTCAACGGACTATCCAAGAGACCCAGTACTTC

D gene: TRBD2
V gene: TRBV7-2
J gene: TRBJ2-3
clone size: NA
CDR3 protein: CASSLKDIPWGGKTDTQYF
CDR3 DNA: TGTGCCAGCAGCTTAAAGGATATTCCGTGGGGGGGGAAGACAGATACGCAGTATTTT

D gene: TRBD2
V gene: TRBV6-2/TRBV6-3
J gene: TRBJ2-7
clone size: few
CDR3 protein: CASSDLAGGASEQYF
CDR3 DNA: TGTGCCAGCAGTGACCTAGCGGGAGGAGCTAGCGAGCAGTACTTC

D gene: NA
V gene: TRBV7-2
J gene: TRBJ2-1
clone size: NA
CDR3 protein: CASSSGLGGQFF
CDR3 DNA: TGTGCCAGCTCTAGTGGGCTAGGCGGGCAGTTCTTC

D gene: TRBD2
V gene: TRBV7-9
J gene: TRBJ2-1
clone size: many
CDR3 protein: CASSSGWGGPGNEQFF
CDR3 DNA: TGTGCCAGCAGCTCAGGCTGGGGAGGGCCGGGTAATGAGCAGTTCTTC

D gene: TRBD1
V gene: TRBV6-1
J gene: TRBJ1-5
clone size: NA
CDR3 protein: CASSSPGQGARQPQHF
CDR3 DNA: TGTGCCAGCAGTTCACCGGGACAGGGGGCGAGGCAGCCCCAGCATTTT

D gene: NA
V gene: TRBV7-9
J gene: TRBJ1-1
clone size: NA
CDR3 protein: CASSLSEHQNTEAFF
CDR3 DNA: TGTGCCAGCAGCTTATCCGAACACCAGAACACTGAAGCTTTCTTT

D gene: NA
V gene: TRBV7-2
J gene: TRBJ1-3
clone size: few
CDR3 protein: CASSPYPVAASSGNTIYF
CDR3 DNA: TGTGCCAGCAGCCCGTACCCAGTGGCAGCCTCCTCTGGAAACACCATATATTTT

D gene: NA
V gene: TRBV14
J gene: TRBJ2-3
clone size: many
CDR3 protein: CASSQHSADTQYF
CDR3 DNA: TGTGCCAGCAGCCAACACTCTGCCGATACGCAGTATTTT

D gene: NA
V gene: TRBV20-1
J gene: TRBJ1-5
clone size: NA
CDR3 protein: CSARDPGQPQHF
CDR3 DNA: TGCAGTGCTAGAGATCCTGGGCAGCCCCAGCATTTT

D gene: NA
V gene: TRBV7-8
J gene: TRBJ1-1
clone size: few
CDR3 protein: CASSLTGGRTEAFF
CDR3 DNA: TGTGCCAGCAGCTTAACTGGGGGCAGGACTGAAGCTTTCTTT

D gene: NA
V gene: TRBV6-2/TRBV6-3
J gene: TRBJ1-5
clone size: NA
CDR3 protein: CASSRQYRSGDQPQHF
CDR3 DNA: TGTGCCAGCAGTCGCCAATACAGGTCGGGGGATCAGCCCCAGCATTTT